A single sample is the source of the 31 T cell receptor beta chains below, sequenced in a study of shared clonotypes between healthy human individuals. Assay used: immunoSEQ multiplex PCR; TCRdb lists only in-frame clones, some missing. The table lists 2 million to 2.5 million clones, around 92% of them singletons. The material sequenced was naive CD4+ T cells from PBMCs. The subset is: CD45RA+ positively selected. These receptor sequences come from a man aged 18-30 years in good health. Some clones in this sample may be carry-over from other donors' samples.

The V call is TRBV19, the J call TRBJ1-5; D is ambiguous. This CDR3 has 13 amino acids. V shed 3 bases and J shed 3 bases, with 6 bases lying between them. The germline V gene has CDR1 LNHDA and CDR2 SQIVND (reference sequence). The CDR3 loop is CASSIGDNQPQHF. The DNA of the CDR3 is TGTGCCAGTAGTATCGGAGACAATCAGCCCCAGCATTTT.

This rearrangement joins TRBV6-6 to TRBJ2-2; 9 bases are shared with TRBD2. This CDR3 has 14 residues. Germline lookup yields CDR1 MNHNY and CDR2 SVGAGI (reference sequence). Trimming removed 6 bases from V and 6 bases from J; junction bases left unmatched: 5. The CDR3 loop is CASRRGGRSGELFF. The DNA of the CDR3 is TGTGCCAGCAGGCGGGGGGGGCGTTCCGGGGAGCTGTTTTTT.

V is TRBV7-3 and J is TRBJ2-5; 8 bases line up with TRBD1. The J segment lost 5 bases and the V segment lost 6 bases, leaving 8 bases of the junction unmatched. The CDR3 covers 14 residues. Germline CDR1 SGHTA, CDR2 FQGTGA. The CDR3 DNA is TGTGCCAGCAGTGCAGGGGGCGTTGGGGAGACCCAGTACTTC. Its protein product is CASSAGGVGETQYF. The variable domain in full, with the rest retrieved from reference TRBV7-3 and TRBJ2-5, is GAGVSQTPSNKVTEKGKYVELRCDPISGHTALYWYRQSLGQGPEFLIYFQGTGAADDSGLPNDRFFAVRPEGSVSTLKIQRTERGDSAVYLCASSAGGVGETQYFGPGTRLLVL.

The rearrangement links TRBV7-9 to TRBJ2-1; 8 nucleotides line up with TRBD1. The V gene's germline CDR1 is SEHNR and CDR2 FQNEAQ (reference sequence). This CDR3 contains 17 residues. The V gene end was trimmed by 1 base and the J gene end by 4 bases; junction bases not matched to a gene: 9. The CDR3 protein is CASSLVPGQEGYNEQFF. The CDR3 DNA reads TGTGCCAGCAGCTTAGTTCCGGGACAGGAGGGATACAATGAGCAGTTCTTC.

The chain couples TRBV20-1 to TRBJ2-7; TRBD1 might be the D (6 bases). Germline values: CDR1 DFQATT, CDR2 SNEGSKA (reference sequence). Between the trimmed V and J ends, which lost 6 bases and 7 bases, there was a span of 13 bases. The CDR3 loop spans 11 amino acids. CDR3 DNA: TGCAGTGCCATCCCCAGGGGAGAGCAGTACTTC. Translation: CSAIPRGEQYF.

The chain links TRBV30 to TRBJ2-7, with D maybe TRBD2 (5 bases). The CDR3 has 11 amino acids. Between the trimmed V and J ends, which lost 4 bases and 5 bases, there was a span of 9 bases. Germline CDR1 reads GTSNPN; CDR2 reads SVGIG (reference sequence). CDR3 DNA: TGTGCCTGGACGGGGTCCCACGAGCAGTACTTC. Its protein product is CAWTGSHEQYF.

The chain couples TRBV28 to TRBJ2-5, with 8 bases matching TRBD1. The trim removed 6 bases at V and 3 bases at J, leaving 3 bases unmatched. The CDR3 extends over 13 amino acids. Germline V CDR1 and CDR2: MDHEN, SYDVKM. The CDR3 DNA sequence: TGTGCCAGCAGAGTGGACAGGGAAGAGACCCAGTACTTC. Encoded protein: CASRVDREETQYF.

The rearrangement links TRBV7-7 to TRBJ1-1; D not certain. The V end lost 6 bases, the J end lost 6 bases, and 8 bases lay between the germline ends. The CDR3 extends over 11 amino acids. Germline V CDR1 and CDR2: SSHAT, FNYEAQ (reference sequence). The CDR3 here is CASRPIAEAFF. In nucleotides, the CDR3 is TGTGCCAGCAGACCGATCGCTGAAGCTTTCTTT.

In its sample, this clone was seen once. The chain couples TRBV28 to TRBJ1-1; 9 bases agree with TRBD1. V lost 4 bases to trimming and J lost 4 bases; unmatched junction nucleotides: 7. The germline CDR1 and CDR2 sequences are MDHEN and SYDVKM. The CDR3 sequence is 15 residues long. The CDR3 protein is CASSSSGTGSTEAFF. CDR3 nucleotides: TGTGCCAGCAGTTCCTCCGGGACAGGGAGCACTGAAGCTTTCTTT.

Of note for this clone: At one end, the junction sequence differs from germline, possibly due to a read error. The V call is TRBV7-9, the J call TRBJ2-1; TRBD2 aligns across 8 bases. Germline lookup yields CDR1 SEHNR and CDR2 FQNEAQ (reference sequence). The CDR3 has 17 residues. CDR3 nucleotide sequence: TGTGCCAGCAGCTTAGCGTGGGACGGGAGGGCCTATAATGAGCAGTTCTTC. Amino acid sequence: CASSLAWDGRAYNEQFF.

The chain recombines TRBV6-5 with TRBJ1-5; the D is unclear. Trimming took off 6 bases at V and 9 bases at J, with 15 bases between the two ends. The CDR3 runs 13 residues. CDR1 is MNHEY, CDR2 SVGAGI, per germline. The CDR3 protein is CASSGRSPGPQHF. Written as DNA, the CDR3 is TGTGCCAGCAGCGGGAGATCCCCAGGGCCCCAGCATTTT.

As DNA, the CDR3 is TGTGCCAGCAGCACGATACGGGGACCCCCCAGGGGCTACAATGAGCAGTTCTTC. Translation: CASSTIRGPPRGYNEQFF. The chain is built from TRBV11-2 and TRBJ2-1, with a tentative D call TRBD1 (6 bases). CDR1 SGHAT and CDR2 FQNNGV come from the germline V gene. The CDR3 is 18 residues long. Trimming shortened V by 5 bases and J by 3 bases, and 23 bases separated the two germline ends.

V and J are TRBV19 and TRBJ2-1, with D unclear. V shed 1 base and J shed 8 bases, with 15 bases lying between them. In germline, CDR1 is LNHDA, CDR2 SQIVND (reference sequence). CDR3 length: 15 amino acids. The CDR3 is CASSIGVGQLDEQFF. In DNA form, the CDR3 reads TGTGCCAGTAGTATAGGGGTTGGGCAGTTGGATGAGCAGTTCTTC. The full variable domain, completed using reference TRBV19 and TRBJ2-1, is DGGITQSPKYLFRKEGQNVTLSCEQNLNHDAMYWYRQDPGQGLRLIYYSQIVNDFQKGDIAEGYSVSREKKESFPLTVTSAQKNPTAFYLCASSIGVGQLDEQFFGPGTRLTVL.

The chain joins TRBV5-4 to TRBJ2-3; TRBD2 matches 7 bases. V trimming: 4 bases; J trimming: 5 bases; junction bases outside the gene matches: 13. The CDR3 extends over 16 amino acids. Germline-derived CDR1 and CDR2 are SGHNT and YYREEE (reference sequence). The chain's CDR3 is CASSPGGVAGGDTQYF. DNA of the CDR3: TGTGCCAGCAGCCCGGGCGGAGTAGCGGGTGGAGATACGCAGTATTTT.

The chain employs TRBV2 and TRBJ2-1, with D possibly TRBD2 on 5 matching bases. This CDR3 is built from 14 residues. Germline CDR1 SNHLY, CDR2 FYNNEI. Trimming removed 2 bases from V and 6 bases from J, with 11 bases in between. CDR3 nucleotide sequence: TGTGCCAGCAGTGAATTGAGAGCGGCCAATGAGCAGTTCTTC. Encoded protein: CASSELRAANEQFF.

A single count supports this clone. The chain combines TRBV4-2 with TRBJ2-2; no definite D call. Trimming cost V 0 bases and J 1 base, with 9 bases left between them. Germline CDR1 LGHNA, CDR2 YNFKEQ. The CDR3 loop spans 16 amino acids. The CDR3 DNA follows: TGTGCCAGCAGCCAAGATACGCGCAGGAACACCGGGGAGCTGTTTTTT. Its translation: CASSQDTRRNTGELFF.

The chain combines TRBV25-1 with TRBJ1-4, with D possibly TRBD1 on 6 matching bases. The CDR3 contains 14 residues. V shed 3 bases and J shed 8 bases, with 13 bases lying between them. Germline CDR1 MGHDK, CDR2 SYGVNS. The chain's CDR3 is CASSDRGAGEKLFF. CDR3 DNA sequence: TGTGCCAGCAGTGACAGGGGCGCCGGGGAAAAACTGTTTTTT.

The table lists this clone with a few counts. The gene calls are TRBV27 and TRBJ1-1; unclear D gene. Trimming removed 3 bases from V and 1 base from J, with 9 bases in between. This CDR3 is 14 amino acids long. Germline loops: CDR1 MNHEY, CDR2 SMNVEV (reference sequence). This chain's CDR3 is CASSFGLPNTEAFF. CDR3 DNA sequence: TGTGCCAGCAGTTTCGGTCTACCGAACACTGAAGCTTTCTTT.

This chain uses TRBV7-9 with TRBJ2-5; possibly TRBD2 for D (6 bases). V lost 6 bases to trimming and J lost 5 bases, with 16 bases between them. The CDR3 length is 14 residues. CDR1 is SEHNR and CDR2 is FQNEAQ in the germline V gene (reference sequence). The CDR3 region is CASSYGGEWETQYF. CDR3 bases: TGTGCCAGCAGTTACGGAGGGGAATGGGAGACCCAGTACTTC.

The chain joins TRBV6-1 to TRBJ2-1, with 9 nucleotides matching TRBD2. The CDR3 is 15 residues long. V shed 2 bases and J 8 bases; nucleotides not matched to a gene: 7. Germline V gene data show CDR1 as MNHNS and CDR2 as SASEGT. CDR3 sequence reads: CASSEPGGRAYEQFF. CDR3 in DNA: TGTGCCAGCAGTGAACCGGGCGGGAGGGCCTATGAGCAGTTCTTC.

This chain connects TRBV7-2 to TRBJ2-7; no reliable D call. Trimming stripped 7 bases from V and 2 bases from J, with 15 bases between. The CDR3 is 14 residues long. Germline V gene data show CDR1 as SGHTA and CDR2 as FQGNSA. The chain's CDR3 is CASTLGLSPYEQYF. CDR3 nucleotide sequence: TGTGCCAGCACCCTCGGCCTATCCCCCTACGAGCAGTACTTC.

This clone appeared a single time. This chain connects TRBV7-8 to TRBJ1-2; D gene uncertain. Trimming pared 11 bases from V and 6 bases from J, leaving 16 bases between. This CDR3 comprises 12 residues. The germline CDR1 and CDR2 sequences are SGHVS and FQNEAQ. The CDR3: CAGPGQEHGYTF. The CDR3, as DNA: TGTGCCGGTCCGGGCCAGGAACATGGCTACACCTTC. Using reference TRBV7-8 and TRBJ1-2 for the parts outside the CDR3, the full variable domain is GAGVSQSPRYKVAKRGQDVALRCDPISGHVSLFWYQQALGQGPEFLTYFQNEAQLDKSGLPSDRFFAERPEGSVSTLKIQRTQQEDSAVYLCAGPGQEHGYTFGSGTRLTVV.

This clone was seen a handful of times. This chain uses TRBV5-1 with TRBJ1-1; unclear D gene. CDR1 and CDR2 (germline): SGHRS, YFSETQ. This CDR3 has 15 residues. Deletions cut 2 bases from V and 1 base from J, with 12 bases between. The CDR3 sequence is CASSFLVGRNTEAFF. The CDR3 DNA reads TGCGCCAGCAGCTTCCTGGTCGGAAGGAACACTGAAGCTTTCTTT.

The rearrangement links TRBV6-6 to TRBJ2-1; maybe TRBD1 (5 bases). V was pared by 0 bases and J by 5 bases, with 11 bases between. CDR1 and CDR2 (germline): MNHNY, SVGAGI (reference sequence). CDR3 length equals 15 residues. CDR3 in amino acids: CASSYSGRANNEQFF. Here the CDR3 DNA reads TGTGCCAGCAGTTACTCGGGCAGGGCGAACAATGAGCAGTTCTTC.

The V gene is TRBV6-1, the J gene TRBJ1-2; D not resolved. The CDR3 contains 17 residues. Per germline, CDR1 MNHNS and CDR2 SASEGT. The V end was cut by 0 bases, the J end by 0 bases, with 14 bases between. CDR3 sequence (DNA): TGTGCCAGCAGTGAAGCGGAGCGGGCCGACGCTAACTATGGCTACACCTTC. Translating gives CASSEAERADANYGYTF.

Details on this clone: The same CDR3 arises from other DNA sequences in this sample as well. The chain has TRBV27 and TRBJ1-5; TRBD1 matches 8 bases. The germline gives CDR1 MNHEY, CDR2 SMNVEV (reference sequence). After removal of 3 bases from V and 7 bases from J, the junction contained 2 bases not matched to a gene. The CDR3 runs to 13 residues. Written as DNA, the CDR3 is TGTGCCAGCAGTTTTCAGGGGGCACAGCCCCAGCATTTT. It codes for CASSFQGAQPQHF.

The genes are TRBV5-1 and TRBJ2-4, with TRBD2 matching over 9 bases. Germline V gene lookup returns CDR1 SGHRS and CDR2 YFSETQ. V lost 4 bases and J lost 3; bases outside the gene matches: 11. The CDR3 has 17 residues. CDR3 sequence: CASSGGLAPIGKNIQYF. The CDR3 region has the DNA TGCGCCAGCAGCGGGGGACTAGCCCCAATCGGCAAAAACATTCAGTACTTC.

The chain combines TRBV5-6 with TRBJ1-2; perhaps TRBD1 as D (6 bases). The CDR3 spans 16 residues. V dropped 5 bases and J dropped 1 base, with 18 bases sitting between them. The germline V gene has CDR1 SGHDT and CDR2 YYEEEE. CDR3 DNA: TGTGCCAGCAGTTTTGTGCAGGGGAACTTTAACTATGGCTACACCTTC. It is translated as CASSFVQGNFNYGYTF.

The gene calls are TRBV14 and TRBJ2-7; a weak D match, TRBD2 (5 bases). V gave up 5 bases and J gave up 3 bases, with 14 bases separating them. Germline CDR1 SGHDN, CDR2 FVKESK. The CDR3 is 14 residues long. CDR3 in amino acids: CASSSWTRHYEQYF. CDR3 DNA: TGTGCCAGCAGCTCCTGGACTCGCCACTACGAGCAGTACTTC.

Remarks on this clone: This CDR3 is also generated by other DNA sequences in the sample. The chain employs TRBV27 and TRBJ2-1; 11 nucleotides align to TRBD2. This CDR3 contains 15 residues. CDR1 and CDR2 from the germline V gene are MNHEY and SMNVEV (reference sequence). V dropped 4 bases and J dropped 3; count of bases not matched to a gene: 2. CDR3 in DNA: TGTGCCAGCAGTTCGGGACTAGCGGTCTACAATGAGCAGTTCTTC. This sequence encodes CASSSGLAVYNEQFF.

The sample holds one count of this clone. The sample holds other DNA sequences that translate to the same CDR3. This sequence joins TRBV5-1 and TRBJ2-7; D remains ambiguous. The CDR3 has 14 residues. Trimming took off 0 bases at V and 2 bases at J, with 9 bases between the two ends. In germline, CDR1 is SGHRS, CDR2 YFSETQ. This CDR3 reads CASSLEGSTYEQYF. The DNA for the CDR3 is TGCGCCAGCAGCTTGGAAGGGTCCACCTACGAGCAGTACTTC. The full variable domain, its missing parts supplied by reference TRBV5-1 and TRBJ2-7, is KAGVTQTPRYLIKTRGQQVTLSCSPISGHRSVSWYQQTPGQGLQFLFEYFSETQRNKGNFPGRFSGRQFSNSRSEMNVSTLELGDSALYLCASSLEGSTYEQYFGPGTRLTVT.